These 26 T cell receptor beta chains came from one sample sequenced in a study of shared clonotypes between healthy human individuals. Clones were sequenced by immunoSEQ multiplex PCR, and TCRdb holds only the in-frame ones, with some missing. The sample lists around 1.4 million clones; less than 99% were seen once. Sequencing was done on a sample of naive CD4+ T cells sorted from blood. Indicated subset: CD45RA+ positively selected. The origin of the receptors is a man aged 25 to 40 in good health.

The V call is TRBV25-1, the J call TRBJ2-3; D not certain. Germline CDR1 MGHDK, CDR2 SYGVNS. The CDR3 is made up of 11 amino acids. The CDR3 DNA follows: TGTGCTACGGGCGTCACAGATACGCAGTATTTT. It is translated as CATGVTDTQYF. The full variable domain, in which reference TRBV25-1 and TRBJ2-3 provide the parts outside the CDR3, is EADIYQTPRYLVIGTGKKITLECSQTMGHDKMYWYQQDPGMELHLIHYSYGVNSTEKGDLSSESTVSRIRTEHFPLTLESARPSHTSQYLCATGVTDTQYFGPGTRLTVL.

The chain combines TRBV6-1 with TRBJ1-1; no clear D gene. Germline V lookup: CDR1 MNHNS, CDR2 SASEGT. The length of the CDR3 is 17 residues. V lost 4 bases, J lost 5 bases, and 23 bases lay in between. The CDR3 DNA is TGTGCCAGCAGTGTATTGTCGATCCGGGGAGAAGTAACTGAAGCTTTCTTT. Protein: CASSVLSIRGEVTEAFF.

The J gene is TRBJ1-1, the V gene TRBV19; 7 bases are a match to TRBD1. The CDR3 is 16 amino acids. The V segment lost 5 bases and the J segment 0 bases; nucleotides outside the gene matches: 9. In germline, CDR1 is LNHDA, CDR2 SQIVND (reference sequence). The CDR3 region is CASSQRQGGMNTEAFF. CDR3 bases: TGTGCCAGTAGTCAACGACAGGGTGGCATGAACACTGAAGCTTTCTTT.

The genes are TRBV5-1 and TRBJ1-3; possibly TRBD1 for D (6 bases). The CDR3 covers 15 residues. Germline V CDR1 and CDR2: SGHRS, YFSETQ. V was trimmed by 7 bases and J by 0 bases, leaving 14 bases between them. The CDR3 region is CASGITGNSGNTIYF. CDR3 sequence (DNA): TGCGCCAGCGGTATCACAGGGAACTCTGGAAACACCATATATTTT. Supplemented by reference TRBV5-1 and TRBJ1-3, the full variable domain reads KAGVTQTPRYLIKTRGQQVTLSCSPISGHRSVSWYQQTPGQGLQFLFEYFSETQRNKGNFPGRFSGRQFSNSRSEMNVSTLELGDSALYLCASGITGNSGNTIYFGEGSWLTVV.

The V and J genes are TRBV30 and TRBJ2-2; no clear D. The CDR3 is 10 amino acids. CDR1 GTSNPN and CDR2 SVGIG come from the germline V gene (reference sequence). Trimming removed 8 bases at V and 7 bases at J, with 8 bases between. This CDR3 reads CAAKVGELFF. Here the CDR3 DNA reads TGTGCCGCAAAGGTCGGGGAGCTGTTTTTT.

CDR3: CATSRDLGVGQPQHF. The CDR3 bases are TGTGCCACCAGCAGAGATCTGGGGGTAGGTCAGCCCCAGCATTTT. This chain uses TRBV15 with TRBJ1-5; D perhaps matches TRBD1 (5 bases). Per germline, CDR1 LNHNV and CDR2 YYDKDF (reference sequence). This CDR3 comprises 15 residues. The germline V and J ends were trimmed by 0 bases and 6 bases, with 12 bases remaining between them.

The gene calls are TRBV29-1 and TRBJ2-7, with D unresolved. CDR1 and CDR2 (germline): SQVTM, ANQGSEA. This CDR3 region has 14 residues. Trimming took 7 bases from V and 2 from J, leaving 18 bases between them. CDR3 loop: CSAYHLGTPYEQYF. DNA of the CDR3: TGCAGCGCCTATCACCTGGGAACCCCCTACGAGCAGTACTTC.

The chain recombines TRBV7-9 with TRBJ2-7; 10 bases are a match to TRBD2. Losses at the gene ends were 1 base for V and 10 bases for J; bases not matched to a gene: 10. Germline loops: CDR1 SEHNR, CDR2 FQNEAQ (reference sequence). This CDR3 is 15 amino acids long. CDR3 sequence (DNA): TGTGCCAGCAGCTTAGTAGGTCTAGCGGGAGCCCTTCAGTACTTC. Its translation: CASSLVGLAGALQYF.

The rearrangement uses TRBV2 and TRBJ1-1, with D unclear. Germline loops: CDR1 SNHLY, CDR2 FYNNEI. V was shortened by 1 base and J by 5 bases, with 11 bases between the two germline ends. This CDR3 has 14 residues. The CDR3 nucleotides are TGTGCCAGCAGTGAAGAGACCCCGGGGACTGAAGCTTTCTTT. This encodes CASSEETPGTEAFF. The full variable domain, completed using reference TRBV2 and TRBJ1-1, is EPEVTQTPSHQVTQMGQEVILRCVPISNHLYFYWYRQILGQKVEFLVSFYNNEISEKSEIFDDQFSVERPDGSNFTLKIRSTKLEDSAMYFCASSEETPGTEAFFGQGTRLTVV.

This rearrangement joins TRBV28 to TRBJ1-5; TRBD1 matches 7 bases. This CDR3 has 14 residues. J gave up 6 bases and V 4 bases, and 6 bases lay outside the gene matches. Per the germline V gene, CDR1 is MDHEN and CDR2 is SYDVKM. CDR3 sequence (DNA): TGTGCCAGCAGTTCTGGACAGGAAGGTCAGCCCCAGCATTTT. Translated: CASSSGQEGQPQHF.

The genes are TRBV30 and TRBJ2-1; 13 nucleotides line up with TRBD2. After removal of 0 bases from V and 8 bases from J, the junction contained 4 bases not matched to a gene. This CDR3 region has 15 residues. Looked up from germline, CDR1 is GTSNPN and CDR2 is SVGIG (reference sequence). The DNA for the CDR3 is TGTGCCTGGAGTGTGGGGACTAGCGGGACCGATGAGCAGTTCTTC. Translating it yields CAWSVGTSGTDEQFF.

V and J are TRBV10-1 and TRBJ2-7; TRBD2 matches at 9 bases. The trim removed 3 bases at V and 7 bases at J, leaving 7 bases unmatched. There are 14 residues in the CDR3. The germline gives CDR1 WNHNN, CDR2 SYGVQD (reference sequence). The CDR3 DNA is TGCGCCAGCAGTGAAAATAGCGGGAGACGTGAGCAGTACTTC. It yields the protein CASSENSGRREQYF.

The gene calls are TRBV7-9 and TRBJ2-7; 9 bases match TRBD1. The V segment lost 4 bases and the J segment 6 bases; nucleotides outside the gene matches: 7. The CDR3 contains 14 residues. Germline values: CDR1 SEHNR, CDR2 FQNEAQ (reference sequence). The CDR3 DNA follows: TGTGCCAGCAGCTCGGGACAGGGTTATGGCGAGCAGTACTTC. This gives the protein CASSSGQGYGEQYF.

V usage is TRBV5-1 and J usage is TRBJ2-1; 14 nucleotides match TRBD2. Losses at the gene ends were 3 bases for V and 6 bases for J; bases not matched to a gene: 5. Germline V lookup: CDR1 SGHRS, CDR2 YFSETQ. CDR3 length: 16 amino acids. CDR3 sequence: CASSSTSGRGGNEQFF. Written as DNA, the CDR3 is TGCGCCAGCAGCTCGACTAGCGGGAGGGGAGGCAATGAGCAGTTCTTC.

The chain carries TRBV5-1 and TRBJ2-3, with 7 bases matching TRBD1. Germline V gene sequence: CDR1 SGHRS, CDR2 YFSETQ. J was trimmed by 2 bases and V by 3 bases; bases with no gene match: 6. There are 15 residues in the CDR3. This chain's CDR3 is CASSSQGTNTDTQYF. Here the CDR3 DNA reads TGCGCCAGCAGCTCACAGGGGACAAACACAGATACGCAGTATTTT.

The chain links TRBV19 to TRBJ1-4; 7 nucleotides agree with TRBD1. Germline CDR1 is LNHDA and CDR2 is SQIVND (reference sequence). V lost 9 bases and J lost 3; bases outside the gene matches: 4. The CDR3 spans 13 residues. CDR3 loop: CASYGTANEKLFF. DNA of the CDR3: TGTGCCAGCTACGGGACAGCTAATGAAAAACTGTTTTTT.

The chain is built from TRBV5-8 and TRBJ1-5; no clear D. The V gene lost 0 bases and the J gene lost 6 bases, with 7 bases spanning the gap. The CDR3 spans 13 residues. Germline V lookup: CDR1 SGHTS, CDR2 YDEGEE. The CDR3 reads CASSLEWGQPQHF. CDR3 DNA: TGTGCCAGCAGCTTGGAATGGGGTCAGCCCCAGCATTTT.

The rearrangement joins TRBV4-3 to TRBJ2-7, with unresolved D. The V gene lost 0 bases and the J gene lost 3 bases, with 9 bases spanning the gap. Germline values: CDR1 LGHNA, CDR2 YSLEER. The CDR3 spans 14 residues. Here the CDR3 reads CASSQDHIDYEQYF. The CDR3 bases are TGCGCCAGCAGCCAAGATCATATCGACTACGAGCAGTACTTC.

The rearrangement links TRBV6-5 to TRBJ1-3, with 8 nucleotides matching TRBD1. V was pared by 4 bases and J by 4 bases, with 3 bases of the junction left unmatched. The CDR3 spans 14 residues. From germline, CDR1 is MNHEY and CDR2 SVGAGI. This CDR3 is CASSWTGRGNTIYF. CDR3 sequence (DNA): TGTGCCAGCAGTTGGACAGGGAGAGGAAACACCATATATTTT.

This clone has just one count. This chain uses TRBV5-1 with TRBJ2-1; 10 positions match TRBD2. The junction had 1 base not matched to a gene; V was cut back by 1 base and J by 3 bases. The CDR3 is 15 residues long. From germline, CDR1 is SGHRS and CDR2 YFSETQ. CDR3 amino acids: CASSLPSGGYNEQFF. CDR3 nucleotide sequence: TGCGCCAGCAGCTTGCCTAGCGGGGGCTACAATGAGCAGTTCTTC.

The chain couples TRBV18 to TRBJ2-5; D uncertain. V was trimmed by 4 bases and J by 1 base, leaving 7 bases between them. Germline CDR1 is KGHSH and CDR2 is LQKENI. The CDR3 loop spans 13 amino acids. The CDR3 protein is CASSRNLQETQYF. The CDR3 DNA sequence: TGTGCCAGCTCACGGAACCTCCAAGAGACCCAGTACTTC.

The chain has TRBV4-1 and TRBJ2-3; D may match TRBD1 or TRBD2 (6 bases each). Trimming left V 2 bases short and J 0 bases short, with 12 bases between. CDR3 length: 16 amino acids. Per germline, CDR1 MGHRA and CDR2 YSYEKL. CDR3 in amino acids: CASSQMGGGSTDTQYF. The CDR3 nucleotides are TGCGCCAGCAGCCAAATGGGGGGCGGGAGCACAGATACGCAGTATTTT.

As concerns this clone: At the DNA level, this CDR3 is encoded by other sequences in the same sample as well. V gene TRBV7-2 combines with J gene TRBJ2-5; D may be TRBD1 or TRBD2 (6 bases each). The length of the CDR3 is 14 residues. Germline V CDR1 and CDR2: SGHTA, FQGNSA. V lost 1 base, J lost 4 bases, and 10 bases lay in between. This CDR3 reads CASSLGGGLETQYF. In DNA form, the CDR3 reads TGTGCCAGCAGCTTAGGTGGGGGGCTAGAGACCCAGTACTTC.

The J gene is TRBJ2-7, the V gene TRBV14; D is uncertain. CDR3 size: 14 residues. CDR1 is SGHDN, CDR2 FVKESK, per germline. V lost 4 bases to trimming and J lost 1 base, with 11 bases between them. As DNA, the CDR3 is TGTGCCAGCAGCCTGGTTCAATCTTCCTACGAGCAGTACTTC. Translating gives CASSLVQSSYEQYF.

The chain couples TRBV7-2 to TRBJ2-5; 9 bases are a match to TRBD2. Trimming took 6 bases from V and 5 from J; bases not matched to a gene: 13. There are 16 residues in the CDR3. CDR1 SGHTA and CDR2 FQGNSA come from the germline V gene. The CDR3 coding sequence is TGTGCCAGCAGTTCATCAGGACTAGCGTGGGGGGAGACCCAGTACTTC. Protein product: CASSSSGLAWGETQYF.

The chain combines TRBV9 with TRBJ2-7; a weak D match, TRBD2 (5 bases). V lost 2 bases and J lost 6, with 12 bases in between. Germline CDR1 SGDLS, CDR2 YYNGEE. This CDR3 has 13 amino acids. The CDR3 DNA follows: TGTGCCAGCAGCGTGGACTGGCGCTCCGAGCAGTACTTC. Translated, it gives CASSVDWRSEQYF.